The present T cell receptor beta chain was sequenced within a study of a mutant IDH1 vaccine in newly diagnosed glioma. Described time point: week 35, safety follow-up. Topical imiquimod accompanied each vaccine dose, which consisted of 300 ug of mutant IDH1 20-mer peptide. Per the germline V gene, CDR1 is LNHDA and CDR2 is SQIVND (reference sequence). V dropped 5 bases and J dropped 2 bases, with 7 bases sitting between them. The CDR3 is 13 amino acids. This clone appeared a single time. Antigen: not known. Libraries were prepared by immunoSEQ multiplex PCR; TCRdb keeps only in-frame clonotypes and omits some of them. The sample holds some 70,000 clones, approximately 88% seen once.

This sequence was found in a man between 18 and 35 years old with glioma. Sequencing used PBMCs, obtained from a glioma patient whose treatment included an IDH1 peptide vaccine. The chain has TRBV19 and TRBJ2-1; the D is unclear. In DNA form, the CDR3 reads TGTGCCAGTAGTCTTACCCCCTACAATGAGCAGTTCTTC. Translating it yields CASSLTPYNEQFF.